This T cell receptor beta chain appears in the sequencing data of a study of T cell changes during pregnancy in multiple sclerosis. This clone was seen a handful of times. Sequenced by immunoSEQ multiplex PCR; TCRdb stores in-frame clones only, minus some. The table records 90,000 to 130,000 clones, about 94% of them present only once. CDR3 size: 15 residues. The V segment lost 5 bases and the J segment 6 bases; nucleotides outside the gene matches: 9. CDR1 is LNHDA, CDR2 SQIVND, per germline (reference sequence). This TCR derives from a female donor with multiple sclerosis, enrolled in a pregnancy study. The chain has TRBV19 and TRBJ1-2; 10 nucleotides align to TRBD1. The sequences come from peripheral blood, collected in the third trimester of pregnancy. The CDR3 sequence is CASSLPGTGVDGYTF. The CDR3 nucleotides read TGTGCCAGTAGTCTTCCCGGGACAGGGGTTGATGGCTACACCTTC. Filled out from reference TRBV19 and TRBJ1-2, the complete variable domain reads DGGITQSPKYLFRKEGQNVTLSCEQNLNHDAMYWYRQDPGQGLRLIYYSQIVNDFQKGDIAEGYSVSREKKESFPLTVTSAQKNPTAFYLCASSLPGTGVDGYTFGSGTRLTVV.